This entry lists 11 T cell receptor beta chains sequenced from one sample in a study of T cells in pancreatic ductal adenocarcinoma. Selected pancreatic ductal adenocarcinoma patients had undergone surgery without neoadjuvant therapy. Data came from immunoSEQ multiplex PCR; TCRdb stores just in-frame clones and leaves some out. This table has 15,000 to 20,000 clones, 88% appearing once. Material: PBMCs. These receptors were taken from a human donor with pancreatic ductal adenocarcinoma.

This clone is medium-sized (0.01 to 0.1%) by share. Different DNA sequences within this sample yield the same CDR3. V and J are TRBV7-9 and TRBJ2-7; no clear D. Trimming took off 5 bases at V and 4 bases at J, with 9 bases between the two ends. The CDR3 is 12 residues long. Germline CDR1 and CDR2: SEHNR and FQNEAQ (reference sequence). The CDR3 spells CASSPTGYEQYF. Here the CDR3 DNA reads TGTGCCAGCAGCCCCACCGGGTACGAGCAGTACTTC.

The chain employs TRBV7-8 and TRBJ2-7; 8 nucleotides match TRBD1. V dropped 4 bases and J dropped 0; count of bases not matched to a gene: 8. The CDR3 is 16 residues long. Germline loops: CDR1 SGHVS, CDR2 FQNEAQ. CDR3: CASSWSRDRSSYEQYF. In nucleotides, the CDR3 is TGTGCCAGCAGCTGGAGCCGGGACAGGAGCTCCTACGAGCAGTACTTC. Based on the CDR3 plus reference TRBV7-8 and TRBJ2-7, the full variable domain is GAGVSQSPRYKVAKRGQDVALRCDPISGHVSLFWYQQALGQGPEFLTYFQNEAQLDKSGLPSDRFFAERPEGSVSTLKIQRTQQEDSAVYLCASSWSRDRSSYEQYFGPGTRLTVT.

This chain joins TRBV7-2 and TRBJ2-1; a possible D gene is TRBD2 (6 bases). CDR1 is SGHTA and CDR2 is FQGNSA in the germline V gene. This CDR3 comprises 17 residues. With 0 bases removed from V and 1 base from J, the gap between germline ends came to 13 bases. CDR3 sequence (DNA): TGTGCCAGCAGCTTAGCCCTGACGGGGAGGTCCTACAATGAGCAGTTCTTC. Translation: CASSLALTGRSYNEQFF.

As DNA, the CDR3 is TGTGCCAGTGGGGCGGGGGGATCCTACAATGAGCAGTTCTTC. Protein product: CASGAGGSYNEQFF. The chain carries TRBV28 and TRBJ2-1; 8 nucleotides align to TRBD2. The junction had 5 bases not matched to a gene; V was cut back by 9 bases and J by 1 base. The germline V gene encodes CDR1 MDHEN and CDR2 SYDVKM. The CDR3 loop spans 14 amino acids.

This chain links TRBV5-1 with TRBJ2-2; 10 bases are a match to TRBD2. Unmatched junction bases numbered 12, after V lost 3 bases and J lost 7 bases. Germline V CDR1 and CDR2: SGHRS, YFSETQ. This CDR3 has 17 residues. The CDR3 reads CASSSQTSGLFNGELFF. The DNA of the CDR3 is TGCGCCAGCAGCTCACAGACTAGCGGGTTGTTTAACGGGGAGCTGTTTTTT.

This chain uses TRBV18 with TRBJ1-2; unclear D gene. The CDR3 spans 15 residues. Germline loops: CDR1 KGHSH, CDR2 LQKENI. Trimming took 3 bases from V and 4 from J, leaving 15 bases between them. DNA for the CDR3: TGTGCCAGCTCACCGGCGGGAATAAGGAGCTATGGCTACACCTTC. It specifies CASSPAGIRSYGYTF.

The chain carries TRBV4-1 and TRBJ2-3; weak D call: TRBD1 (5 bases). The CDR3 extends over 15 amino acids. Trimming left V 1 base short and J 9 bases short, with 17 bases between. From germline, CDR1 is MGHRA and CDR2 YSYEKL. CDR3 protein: CASSQVDSASGTQYF. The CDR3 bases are TGCGCCAGCAGCCAAGTAGACAGCGCTAGTGGAACGCAGTATTTT.

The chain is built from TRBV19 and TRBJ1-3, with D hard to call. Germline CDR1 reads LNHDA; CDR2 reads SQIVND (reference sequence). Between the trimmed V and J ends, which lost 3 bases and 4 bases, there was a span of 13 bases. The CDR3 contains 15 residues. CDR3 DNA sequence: TGTGCCAGTAGTATTGGCCCCGTGGCAGGAAACACCATATATTTT. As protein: CASSIGPVAGNTIYF.

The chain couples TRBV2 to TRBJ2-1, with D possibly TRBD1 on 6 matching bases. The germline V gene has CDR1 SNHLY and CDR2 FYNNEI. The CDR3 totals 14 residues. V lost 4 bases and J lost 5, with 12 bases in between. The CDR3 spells CASSAQGPHNEQFF. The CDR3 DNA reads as TGTGCCAGCAGTGCCCAGGGGCCCCACAATGAGCAGTTCTTC.

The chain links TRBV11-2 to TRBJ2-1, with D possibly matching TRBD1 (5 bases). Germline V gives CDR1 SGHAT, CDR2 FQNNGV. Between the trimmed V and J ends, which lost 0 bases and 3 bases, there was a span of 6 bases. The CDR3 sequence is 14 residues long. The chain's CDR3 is CASSLDQGYNEQFF. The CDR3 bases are TGTGCCAGCAGCTTAGACCAGGGCTACAATGAGCAGTTCTTC.

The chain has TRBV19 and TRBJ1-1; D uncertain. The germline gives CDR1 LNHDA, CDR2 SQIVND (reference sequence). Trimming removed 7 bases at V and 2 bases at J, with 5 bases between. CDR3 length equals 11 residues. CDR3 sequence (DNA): TGTGCCAGTATTCTAAACACTGAAGCTTTCTTT. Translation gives CASILNTEAFF.